Listed here is a single T cell receptor beta chain. The junction and the germline gene differ at one end; a read error may be behind it. This sample is drawn from a study of blood T cells in healthy people across ages. PCR was performed a second time for about 6 to 11 cycles using a sample-barcoded 5' primer and a J-beta primer mix. TCRdb reanalysed the 5' RACE reads using MiXCR and keeps one entry per CDR3 protein. This sample has hundreds of thousands of distinct CDR3 sequences; around 45% occur once, and the top ten carry about a sixth. Germline CDR1 and CDR2: SEHNR and FQNEAQ (reference sequence). The CDR3 contains 16 residues. Investigators took about 9.4 milliliters of peripheral blood from every donor.

The source of this sequence is a man older than 75 in good health. The sample taken for sequencing was blood. This rearrangement joins TRBV7-9 to TRBJ2-1; a weak D match, TRBD2 (6 bases). The CDR3 sequence: CASNPPPGSGYNEQFF. The DNA for the CDR3 is TGTGCCAGCAACCCCCCTCCGGGAAGCGGGTACAACGAGCAGTTCTTC.